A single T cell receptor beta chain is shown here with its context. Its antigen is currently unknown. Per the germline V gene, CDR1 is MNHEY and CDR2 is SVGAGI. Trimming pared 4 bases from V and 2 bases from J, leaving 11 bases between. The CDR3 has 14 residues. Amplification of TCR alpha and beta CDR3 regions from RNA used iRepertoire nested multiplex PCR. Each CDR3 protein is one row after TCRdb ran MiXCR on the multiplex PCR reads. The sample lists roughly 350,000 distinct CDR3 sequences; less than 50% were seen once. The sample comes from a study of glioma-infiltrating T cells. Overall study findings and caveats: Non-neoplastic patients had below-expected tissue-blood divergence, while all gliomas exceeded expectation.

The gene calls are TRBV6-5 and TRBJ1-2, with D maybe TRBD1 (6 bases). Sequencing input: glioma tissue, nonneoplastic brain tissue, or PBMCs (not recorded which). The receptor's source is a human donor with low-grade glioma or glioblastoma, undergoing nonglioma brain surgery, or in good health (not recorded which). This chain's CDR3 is CASSFQGQNYGYTF. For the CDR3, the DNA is TGTGCCAGCAGTTTTCAGGGGCAGAACTATGGCTACACCTTC.